These 17 T cell receptor beta chains originate from one sample sequenced in a study of cytomegalovirus exposure and HLA in healthy donors. 60 Vbeta and 13 Jbeta primers were used in PCR. This table comes from immunoSEQ multiplex PCR, and its TCRdb copy is limited to in-frame clones, with some not included. The sample gives approximately 260,000 clones, over 90% of which show up once; roughly 1.5% is in the top ten. The specimen sequenced was PBMCs. These receptor sequences come from a girl aged 2 to 10 in good health and CMV-seronegative.

The rearrangement uses TRBV7-9 and TRBJ1-1; D may be TRBD1 (5 bases). The germline gives CDR1 SEHNR, CDR2 FQNEAQ (reference sequence). V lost 0 bases, J lost 1 base, and 12 bases lay in between. The CDR3 consists of 16 residues. In nucleotides, the CDR3 is TGTGCCAGCAGCTTAGCGGACGGGGGATCGAACACTGAAGCTTTCTTT. As protein: CASSLADGGSNTEAFF.

The gene calls are TRBV2 and TRBJ2-7; D gene ambiguous. Germline V gene data show CDR1 as SNHLY and CDR2 as FYNNEI. The CDR3 contains 11 residues. Trimming stripped 6 bases from V and 7 bases from J, with 10 bases between. This CDR3 is CASSDRREQYF. Written as DNA, the CDR3 is TGTGCCAGCAGCGACCGGAGAGAGCAGTACTTC.

This clone was counted once. This sequence joins TRBV5-1 and TRBJ2-5; a weak D match, TRBD1 (7 bases). Trimming stripped 6 bases from V and 2 bases from J, with 14 bases between. The CDR3 consists of 14 residues. Germline CDR1 SGHRS, CDR2 YFSETQ. CDR3 protein: CASTGGHLQETQYF. As DNA, the CDR3 is TGCGCCAGCACAGGGGGGCACTTACAAGAGACCCAGTACTTC.

This clone showed up just once. The chain employs TRBV30 and TRBJ1-4; tentatively, D is TRBD1 (5 bases). The CDR3 sequence is 17 residues long. V lost 0 bases and J 7 bases, leaving 21 bases between the germline ends. Germline V gives CDR1 GTSNPN, CDR2 SVGIG (reference sequence). CDR3: CAWSVGGVGFGREKLFF. The CDR3 DNA follows: TGTGCCTGGAGTGTAGGAGGGGTCGGTTTCGGGCGTGAAAAACTGTTTTTT.

This clone was seen once. The genes are TRBV11-2 and TRBJ1-5, with a weak D call TRBD1 (6 bases). Germline V gene data show CDR1 as SGHAT and CDR2 as FQNNGV. The CDR3 has 14 residues. V was pared by 5 bases and J by 3 bases, with 11 bases between. The CDR3 region is CASSTGIANQPQHF. DNA of the CDR3: TGTGCCAGCAGCACAGGGATTGCCAATCAGCCCCAGCATTTT.

This clone was seen just once. CDR3 region: CASSLAVPAIGLREQYF. As DNA, the CDR3 is TGTGCCAGCAGCTTAGCGGTTCCCGCCATTGGACTTAGAGAGCAGTACTTC. The chain uses TRBV7-6 and TRBJ2-7; a possible D gene is TRBD2 (5 bases). The CDR3 length is 17 residues. With 0 bases removed from V and 7 bases from J, the gap between germline ends came to 22 bases. CDR1 is SGHVS, CDR2 FNYEAQ, per germline.

V gene TRBV28 combines with J gene TRBJ2-7, with 7 bases aligning to TRBD2. The length of the CDR3 is 17 residues. The germline CDR1 and CDR2 sequences are MDHEN and SYDVKM. J was trimmed by 4 bases and V by 6 bases; bases with no gene match: 18. The CDR3 region has the DNA TGTGCCAGCAGCCGAATAGACGGGGGGTCTTCGGCTTACGAGCAGTACTTC. This encodes CASSRIDGGSSAYEQYF. The entire variable domain, with the rest obtained from reference TRBV28 and TRBJ2-7, is as follows: DVKVTQSSRYLVKRTGEKVFLECVQDMDHENMFWYRQDPGLGLRLIYFSYDVKMKEKGDIPEGYSVSREKKERFSLILESASTNQTSMYLCASSRIDGGSSAYEQYFGPGTRLTVT.

V is TRBV29-1 and J is TRBJ1-1; D ambiguous. Germline V gene sequence: CDR1 SQVTM, CDR2 ANQGSEA. V lost 6 bases and J lost 0, with 14 bases in between. This CDR3 spans 14 amino acids. The CDR3 DNA reads TGCAGCGTGTTTCCGCGCCATTTGAACACTGAAGCTTTCTTT. Its protein product is CSVFPRHLNTEAFF.

The rearrangement links TRBV5-6 to TRBJ1-1; TRBD1 agrees at 7 bases. V trimming: 4 bases; J trimming: 4 bases; junction bases outside the gene matches: 10. The germline CDR1 and CDR2 sequences are SGHDT and YYEEEE. The CDR3 is made up of 15 amino acids. The CDR3 DNA reads TGTGCCAGCAGCCAGACGCTGACAGGGCCCACTGAAGCTTTCTTT. Amino acids: CASSQTLTGPTEAFF.

In this sample, this clone turned up a few times. J is TRBJ2-1 and V is TRBV5-5, with TRBD2 matching over 13 bases. V dropped 0 bases and J dropped 8; count of bases not matched to a gene: 5. This CDR3 spans 16 amino acids. The germline gives CDR1 SGHKS, CDR2 YYEKEE (reference sequence). The CDR3 region is CASSLGTSGSWDEQFF. As DNA, the CDR3 is TGTGCCAGCAGCTTGGGGACTAGCGGGAGTTGGGATGAGCAGTTCTTC.

With respect to this clone: At the DNA level, this CDR3 is encoded by other sequences in the same sample as well. This sequence joins TRBV6-6 and TRBJ1-2; the D is unclear. This CDR3 spans 13 amino acids. Trimming removed 7 bases at V and 0 bases at J, with 9 bases between. Germline CDR1 MNHNY, CDR2 SVGAGI (reference sequence). This chain's CDR3 is CASTGGANYGYTF. For the CDR3, the DNA is TGTGCCAGCACAGGAGGAGCTAACTATGGCTACACCTTC.

This clone was recorded only once. The rearrangement links TRBV4-1 to TRBJ2-7, with 14 positions matching TRBD2. The CDR3 extends over 19 amino acids. Germline V gene lookup returns CDR1 MGHRA and CDR2 YSYEKL. V lost 1 base and J lost 1; bases outside the gene matches: 9. The CDR3: CASSQVSGLAGVGSYEQYF. CDR3 sequence (DNA): TGCGCCAGCAGCCAAGTGTCGGGACTAGCGGGAGTGGGATCCTACGAGCAGTACTTC.

This chain joins TRBV7-9 and TRBJ1-6; D is ambiguous. The V and J ends lost 1 base and 7 bases respectively, with 11 bases between them. CDR1 is SEHNR and CDR2 is FQNEAQ in the germline V gene (reference sequence). The CDR3 extends over 15 amino acids. As DNA, the CDR3 is TGTGCCAGCAGCTTAGTACAGAAAAACAATTCACCCCTCCACTTT. This sequence encodes CASSLVQKNNSPLHF.

The CDR3 here is CASSEDPQGVGTEAFF. The DNA for the CDR3 is TGTGCCAGCAGCGAGGATCCACAGGGGGTTGGCACTGAAGCTTTCTTT. This chain connects TRBV9 to TRBJ1-1, with 8 bases identical to TRBD1. Germline V gene sequence: CDR1 SGDLS, CDR2 YYNGEE. The V segment lost 3 bases and the J segment 4 bases; nucleotides outside the gene matches: 11. This CDR3 contains 16 residues.

The chain combines TRBV13 with TRBJ2-1; TRBD1 matches at 8 bases. This CDR3 contains 13 residues. Looked up from germline, CDR1 is PRHDT and CDR2 is FYEKMQ (reference sequence). V shed 4 bases and J 6 bases; nucleotides not matched to a gene: 2. In nucleotides, the CDR3 is TGTGCCAGCAGCTCGACAGGGGTCAATGAGCAGTTCTTC. It encodes CASSSTGVNEQFF.

DNA for the CDR3: TGTGCCAGCAGCCCTGGCAGACAAACAGGGGGCCCTGAAGCTTTCTTT. Its translation: CASSPGRQTGGPEAFF. The V call is TRBV5-4, the J call TRBJ1-1; 9 positions agree with TRBD1. The CDR3 is 16 amino acids. Germline assignment: CDR1 SGHNT and CDR2 YYREEE (reference sequence). The V segment lost 4 bases and the J segment 6 bases; nucleotides outside the gene matches: 13.

The genes are TRBV11-2 and TRBJ2-1; D gene ambiguous. V was trimmed by 2 bases and J by 5 bases, leaving 7 bases between them. From germline, CDR1 is SGHAT and CDR2 FQNNGV. This CDR3 is 13 amino acids long. CDR3 nucleotide sequence: TGTGCCAGCAGCTTAAACAGTAACAATGAGCAGTTCTTC. Protein product: CASSLNSNNEQFF. Filled out from reference TRBV11-2 and TRBJ2-1, the complete variable domain reads EAGVAQSPRYKIIEKRQSVAFWCNPISGHATLYWYQQILGQGPKLLIQFQNNGVVDDSQLPKDRFSAERLKGVDSTLKIQPAKLEDSAVYLCASSLNSNNEQFFGPGTRLTVL.